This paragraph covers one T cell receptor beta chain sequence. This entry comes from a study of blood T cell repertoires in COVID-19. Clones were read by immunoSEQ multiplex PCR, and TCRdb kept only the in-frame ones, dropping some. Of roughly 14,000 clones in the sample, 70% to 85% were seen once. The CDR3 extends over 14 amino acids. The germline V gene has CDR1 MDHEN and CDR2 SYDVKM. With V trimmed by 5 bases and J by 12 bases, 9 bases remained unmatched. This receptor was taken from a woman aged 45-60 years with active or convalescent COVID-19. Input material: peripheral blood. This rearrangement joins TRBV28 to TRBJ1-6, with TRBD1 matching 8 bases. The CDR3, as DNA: TGTGCCAGCAGTATCGGACAGGGCCTGAGACCCCTCCACTTT. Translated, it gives CASSIGQGLRPLHF.